These T cell receptor beta chains were read from a single sample in a study of CD8+ T cells in alopecia areata. Using immunoSEQ multiplex PCR, the repertoire was profiled, and TCRdb retains in-frame clones only, with some absent. Among 150,000 to 200,000 clones listed, around 60% were seen once. The sample was CD4+ T cells sorted from blood, taken at week 24, from a patient treated with tofacitinib. Receptors were obtained from a human donor with alopecia areata. Both conserved end residues are part of each CDR3. D genes are given only for firm matches. Clone size is not always given. Where it is, it says once, few, many or a class for expanded clones.

>TRBJ1-6|-|TRBD1|TRBV30
CAWRRDRDSPLHF
TGTGCCTGGAGGAGGGACAGGGATTCACCCCTCCACTTT
>TRBJ1-1|-|TRBD1|TRBV7-2
CASSLTRGTGAEAFF
TGTGCCAGCAGCTTGACCAGGGGGACTGGCGCTGAAGCTTTCTTT
>TRBJ2-2|few|TRBD2|TRBV27
CASSPTLAGGRRGELFF
TGTGCCAGCAGTCCCACACTAGCGGGGGGGCGCAGGGGGGAGCTGTTTTTT
>TRBJ2-1|-|-|TRBV5-1
CASSLYGATYNEQFF
TGCGCCAGCAGCTTGTATGGGGCCACCTACAATGAGCAGTTCTTC
>TRBJ1-5|-|-|TRBV30
CAWARGTINQPQHF
TGTGCCTGGGCCCGGGGCACAATCAATCAGCCCCAGCATTTT
>TRBJ2-2|-|-|TRBV30
CAWSKGTGELFF
TGTGCCTGGAGTAAGGGTACCGGGGAGCTGTTTTTT
>TRBJ1-5|-|TRBD1|TRBV11-2
CASSQDRGANQPQHF
TGTGCCAGCAGTCAAGACAGGGGGGCAAATCAGCCCCAGCATTTT
>TRBJ2-1|-|-|TRBV29-1
CSVPGDSAVGNEQFF
TGCAGCGTTCCGGGTGACTCGGCCGTGGGCAATGAGCAGTTCTTC
>TRBJ1-3|-|TRBD1|TRBV30
CAWMTGLGGNTIYF
TGTGCCTGGATGACAGGGTTAGGTGGAAACACCATATATTTT
>TRBJ2-5|-|TRBD1|TRBV5-6
CASSFDVRGETQYF
TGTGCCAGCAGCTTTGATGTCAGGGGGGAGACCCAGTACTTC
>TRBJ1-5|-|-|TRBV7-9
CASSLQGNNQPQHF
TGTGCCAGCAGCTTACAGGGGAACAATCAGCCCCAGCATTTT
>TRBJ1-1|few|-|TRBV19
CASRLDTEAFF
TGTGCCAGTAGACTTGACACTGAAGCTTTCTTT
>TRBJ2-7|-|-|TRBV14
CASSHPRIYEQYF
TGTGCCAGCAGCCACCCGCGGATCTACGAGCAGTACTTC
>TRBJ2-7|-|TRBD1|TRBV30
CAWKRQGAFYEQYF
TGTGCCTGGAAGAGACAGGGGGCATTCTACGAGCAGTACTTC
>TRBJ1-5|-|TRBD1|TRBV19
CASGTGALDQPQHF
TGTGCCAGTGGTACAGGGGCCCTTGATCAGCCCCAGCATTTT
>TRBJ2-4|-|-|TRBV28
CASSLNRVQNIQYF
TGTGCCAGCAGTTTAAACAGGGTCCAAAACATTCAGTACTTC
>TRBJ2-5|-|-|TRBV5-1
CASSRGTYQETQYF
TGCGCCAGCAGCCGGGGGACGTACCAAGAGACCCAGTACTTC
>TRBJ2-1|-|TRBD2|TRBV30
CAWSRPGTSLTANEQFF
TGTGCCTGGAGTCGTCCCGGGACTAGTTTGACGGCGAATGAGCAGTTCTTC
>TRBJ1-5|few|-|TRBV6-6
CASSPLFRVQPQHF
TGTGCCAGCAGCCCACTTTTCAGGGTTCAGCCCCAGCATTTT
>TRBJ2-7|-|-|TRBV6-5
CASSSRTLTQHEQYF
TGTGCCAGCAGTTCCCGAACGCTGACGCAGCACGAGCAGTACTTC
>TRBJ2-5|few|-|TRBV7-8
CASSLGQKETQYF
TGTGCCAGCAGCTTAGGGCAGAAAGAGACCCAGTACTTC
>TRBJ2-1|few|TRBD1|TRBV6-5
CASSPDRGFGEQFF
TGTGCCAGCAGCCCAGACAGGGGGTTCGGTGAGCAGTTCTTC
>TRBJ1-5|-|-|TRBV7-2
CASSQGGRQPQHF
TGTGCCAGCAGCCAAGGGGGTCGTCAGCCCCAGCATTTT
>TRBJ2-3|-|TRBD2|TRBV11-2
CASSSGLAGVVDTQYF
TGTGCCAGCAGCTCAGGACTAGCGGGGGTTGTAGATACGCAGTATTTT
>TRBJ2-1|-|-|TRBV2
CASSLGPQFF
TGTGCCAGCAGTCTGGGACCGCAGTTCTTC
>TRBJ2-7|once|-|TRBV7-8
CASSSLGQGYEQYF
TGTGCCAGCAGCTCGCTCGGGCAGGGCTACGAGCAGTACTTC
>TRBJ1-6|once|TRBD1|TRBV25-1
CASSRTGDSPLHF
TGTGCCAGCAGCCGGACAGGGGATTCACCCCTCCACTTT
>TRBJ2-7|few|-|TRBV7-2
CASSFTGYGEQYF
TGTGCCAGCAGCTTTACAGGGTATGGCGAGCAGTACTTC